This T cell receptor (beta chain) was identified during a study of blood T cells in healthy people across ages. Peripheral blood was drawn, about 10 milliliters per donor. The use of a sample-barcoded 5' primer and a J-beta primer mix characterized a second PCR of about 7 to 12 cycles. One entry per CDR3 protein, called by TCRdb with MiXCR from the 5' RACE reads. The top ten clones hold around 3% of a sample with approximately 780,000 distinct CDR3 sequences, 25% to 30% of them seen once. The V end lost 0 bases, the J end lost 2 bases, and 4 bases lay between the germline ends. This CDR3 spans 13 amino acids. The germline V gene encodes CDR1 MGHRA and CDR2 YSYEKL. General study results and limits: Aged donors had fewer naive CD4+ cells and lower diversity than long-lived donors. Donor CMV status was unknown, possibly confounding expanded clonotype changes.

This clonotype was found a few times. Its antigen is unidentified. The same specimen was also included in a second study, on T cells of mothers and their children. From that report: Each child gave some 3 million TCR beta CDR3 reads (each mother, over 9 million).

The receptor was isolated from a boy aged 5-17 years in good health. The material sequenced was blood. The genes are TRBV4-1 and TRBJ1-1; no firm D call. CDR3: CASSQEANTEAFF. The CDR3, as DNA: TGCGCCAGCAGCCAAGAAGCAAACACTGAAGCTTTCTTT.